These 13 T cell receptor beta chains came from one sample sequenced in a study of blood T cell repertoires in COVID-19. Here immunoSEQ multiplex PCR was the method, and the copy in TCRdb shows in-frame clones only, minus some. Here the sample spans roughly 230,000 clones, 85% being singletons. The sample taken for sequencing was peripheral blood. All receptors come from an older woman with active or convalescent COVID-19.

The rearrangement joins TRBV6-1 to TRBJ1-1; D might be TRBD1 (5 bases). The CDR3 totals 16 residues. With 0 bases removed from V and 10 bases from J, the gap between germline ends came to 21 bases. CDR1 is MNHNS, CDR2 SASEGT, per germline. In DNA form, the CDR3 reads TGTGCCAGCAGTGAAGCCCTACACAGGATCCCGGTTGGAGCTTTCTTT. Translating it yields CASSEALHRIPVGAFF.

The rearrangement links TRBV15 to TRBJ2-1; TRBD1 matches 8 bases. CDR3 length: 16 amino acids. Germline trimming cut 2 bases from V and 5 bases from J; bases unmatched to any gene: 8. Germline V lookup: CDR1 LNHNV, CDR2 YYDKDF (reference sequence). The CDR3 sequence: CATSRRWTGRHNEQFF. CDR3 sequence (DNA): TGTGCCACCAGCAGACGTTGGACAGGGCGACACAATGAGCAGTTCTTC.

The rearrangement links TRBV2 to TRBJ2-5; 7 nucleotides align to TRBD2. Trimming took 5 bases from V and 9 from J; bases not matched to a gene: 18. The CDR3 sequence is 16 residues long. The germline gives CDR1 SNHLY, CDR2 FYNNEI. The CDR3 DNA follows: TGTGCCAGCAGTAGATCGACAGCGGGGCCCCAGCTGGCCCAGTACTTC. Its translation: CASSRSTAGPQLAQYF.

V and J are TRBV18 and TRBJ1-6; D might be TRBD1 (6 bases). CDR1 and CDR2 (germline): KGHSH, LQKENI. Trimming removed 2 bases from V and 7 bases from J, with 12 bases in between. This CDR3 is built from 15 residues. In DNA form, the CDR3 reads TGTGCCAGCTCACCAACGGGACACGTCAATTCACCCCTCCACTTT. This sequence encodes CASSPTGHVNSPLHF.

J is TRBJ2-5 and V is TRBV5-5, with D possibly being TRBD2 (5 bases). V lost 0 bases and J 0 bases, leaving 12 bases between the germline ends. This CDR3 contains 16 residues. Per the germline V gene, CDR1 is SGHKS and CDR2 is YYEKEE (reference sequence). The CDR3 bases are TGTGCCAGCAGCTTGGAACAATTTAGCGACCAAGAGACCCAGTACTTC. Its protein is CASSLEQFSDQETQYF.

The chain has TRBV5-1 and TRBJ2-2; D might be TRBD1 (6 bases). V lost 6 bases to trimming and J lost 1 base, with 10 bases between them. Germline lookup yields CDR1 SGHRS and CDR2 YFSETQ. CDR3 length: 14 amino acids. CDR3 DNA sequence: TGCGCCAGCACCGGGACACTGAACACCGGGGAGCTGTTTTTT. As protein: CASTGTLNTGELFF.

V gene TRBV5-1 combines with J gene TRBJ2-3; D gene uncertain. V lost 3 bases and J 1 base, leaving 12 bases between the germline ends. The CDR3 consists of 15 residues. Germline V gene lookup returns CDR1 SGHRS and CDR2 YFSETQ. DNA of the CDR3: TGCGCCAGCAGCTCCATCCTAACGGGCACAGATACGCAGTATTTT. Translated, it gives CASSSILTGTDTQYF.

This clone was recorded a few times. One junction end does not reproduce the germline sequence, and a read error may be involved. The rearrangement uses TRBV6-6 and TRBJ2-1; TRBD2 might be the D (6 bases). The germline V gene has CDR1 MNHNY and CDR2 SVGAGI (reference sequence). The CDR3 consists of 13 residues. The CDR3, as DNA: TGTGCCAGCGGGGACTTAGTGCCCGCCGAGTCCCTCTTC. This translates into CASGDLVPAESLF.

The chain couples TRBV29-1 to TRBJ2-3; TRBD1 matches at 7 bases. Losses at the gene ends were 7 bases for V and 4 bases for J; bases not matched to a gene: 11. The CDR3 is 14 amino acids. Germline V gene sequence: CDR1 SQVTM, CDR2 ANQGSEA. CDR3 region: CSAGDRKWADTQYF. DNA for the CDR3: TGCAGCGCCGGGGACAGAAAATGGGCAGATACGCAGTATTTT.

The chain links TRBV27 to TRBJ2-1, with 8 bases aligning to TRBD1. The germline V gene has CDR1 MNHEY and CDR2 SMNVEV (reference sequence). This CDR3 comprises 16 residues. Trimming removed 2 bases from V and 8 bases from J; junction bases left unmatched: 11. In DNA form, the CDR3 reads TGTGCCAGCAGTTTAGGGCTAGACAGGGGCGGGGATGAGCAGTTCTTC. Translation gives CASSLGLDRGGDEQFF.

V gene TRBV18 combines with J gene TRBJ2-2; the D gene is possibly TRBD1 (5 bases). The germline V and J ends were trimmed by 3 bases and 3 bases, with 8 bases remaining between them. The CDR3 loop spans 14 amino acids. Germline V gene sequence: CDR1 KGHSH, CDR2 LQKENI. The CDR3, as DNA: TGTGCCAGCTCACCGGGGCGCGACACCGGGGAGCTGTTTTTT. This codes for CASSPGRDTGELFF.

The rearrangement joins TRBV5-1 to TRBJ1-1; the match to TRBD1 covers 7 bases. The CDR3 is made up of 16 amino acids. V shed 5 bases, J shed 1 base, and the junction held 11 bases outside the gene matches. Germline V gene sequence: CDR1 SGHRS, CDR2 YFSETQ. In DNA form, the CDR3 reads TGCGCCAGCAGACACTTCGACAGGGATGGGAACACTGAAGCTTTCTTT. As protein: CASRHFDRDGNTEAFF.

The chain is built from TRBV10-3 and TRBJ2-2; the D gene is possibly TRBD1 (5 bases). V lost 5 bases, J lost 6 bases, and 7 bases lay in between. Germline V CDR1 and CDR2: ENHRY, SYGVKD. The CDR3 totals 12 residues. The CDR3 is CAISSGSGELFF. The CDR3 DNA reads as TGTGCCATCAGTTCAGGGTCCGGGGAGCTGTTTTTT.